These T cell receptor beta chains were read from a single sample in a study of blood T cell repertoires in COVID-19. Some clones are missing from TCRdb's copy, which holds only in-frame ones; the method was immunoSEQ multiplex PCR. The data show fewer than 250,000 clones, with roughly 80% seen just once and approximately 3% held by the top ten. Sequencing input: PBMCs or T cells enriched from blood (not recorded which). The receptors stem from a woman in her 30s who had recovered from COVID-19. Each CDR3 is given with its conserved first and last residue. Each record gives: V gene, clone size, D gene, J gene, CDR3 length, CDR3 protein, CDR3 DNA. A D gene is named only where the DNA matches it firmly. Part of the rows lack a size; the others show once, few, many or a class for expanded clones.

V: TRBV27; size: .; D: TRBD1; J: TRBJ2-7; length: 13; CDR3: CASSRGLSYEQYF; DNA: TGTGCCAGCAGCAGGGGGTTGTCCTACGAGCAGTACTTC
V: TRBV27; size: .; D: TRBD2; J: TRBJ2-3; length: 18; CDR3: CASSFRILAGAGTDTQYF; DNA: TGTGCCAGCAGTTTCCGAATCTTAGCGGGAGCCGGCACAGATACGCAGTATTTT
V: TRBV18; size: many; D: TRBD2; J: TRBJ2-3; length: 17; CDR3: CASSQLTSGAPGDTQYF; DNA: TGTGCCAGCTCACAACTGACTAGCGGGGCGCCGGGAGATACGCAGTATTTT
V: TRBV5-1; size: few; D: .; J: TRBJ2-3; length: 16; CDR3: CASSLGRNRDTDTQYF; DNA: TGCGCCAGCAGCTTGGGCCGAAACAGGGACACAGATACGCAGTATTTT
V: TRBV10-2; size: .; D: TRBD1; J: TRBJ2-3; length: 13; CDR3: CASSGQGPDTQYF; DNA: TGCGCCAGCAGTGGACAGGGTCCGGATACGCAGTATTTT
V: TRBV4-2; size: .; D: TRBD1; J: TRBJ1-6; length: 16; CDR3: CASSQDARTGDSPLHF; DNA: TGTGCCAGCAGCCAAGATGCTCGGACAGGGGATTCACCCCTCCACTTT
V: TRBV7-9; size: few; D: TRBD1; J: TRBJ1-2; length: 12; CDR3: CASSLTGRGYTF; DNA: TGTGCCAGCAGCTTGACAGGGCGTGGCTACACCTTC
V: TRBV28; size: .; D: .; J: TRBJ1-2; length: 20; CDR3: CASSLLSPGPRDSANYGYTF; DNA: TGTGCCAGCAGTTTATTATCGCCGGGACCGCGGGATAGTGCTAACTATGGCTACACCTTC
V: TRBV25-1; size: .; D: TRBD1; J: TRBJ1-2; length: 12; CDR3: CASRQGVYGYTF; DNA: TGTGCCAGCAGACAGGGGGTCTATGGCTACACCTTC
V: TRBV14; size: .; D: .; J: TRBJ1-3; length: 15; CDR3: CASSQGRTLGNTIYF; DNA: TGTGCCAGCAGCCAAGGACGGACACTTGGAAACACCATATATTTT
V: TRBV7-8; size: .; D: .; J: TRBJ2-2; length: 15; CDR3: CASSLAEAYTGELFF; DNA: TGTGCCAGCAGCTTAGCGGAGGCCTACACCGGGGAGCTGTTTTTT
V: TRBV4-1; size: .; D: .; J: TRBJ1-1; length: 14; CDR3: CASSQENGNTEAFF; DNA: TGCGCCAGCAGCCAAGAGAACGGGAACACTGAAGCTTTCTTT
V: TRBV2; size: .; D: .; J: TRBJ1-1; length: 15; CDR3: CASNDRQILNTEAFF; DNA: TGTGCCAGCAACGATCGACAGATACTGAACACTGAAGCTTTCTTT